Presented here are 18 T cell receptor beta chains from one specimen sequenced in a study of cytomegalovirus exposure and HLA in healthy donors. The PCR had 60 Vbeta and 13 Jbeta primers. Sequenced by immunoSEQ multiplex PCR; TCRdb stores in-frame clones only, minus some. The sample consists of 150,000 to 200,000 clones, about three quarters of them appearing once. Sequencing was performed on PBMCs. Receptor source: a woman between 40 and 55 years old in good health and CMV-seropositive.

The chain employs TRBV5-5 and TRBJ1-5; D might be TRBD1 (5 bases). Trimming removed 1 base at V and 4 bases at J, with 15 bases between. There are 16 residues in the CDR3. Germline V lookup: CDR1 SGHKS, CDR2 YYEKEE (reference sequence). For the CDR3, the DNA is TGTGCCAGCAGCTTGTCTAGGACACTCTTTAATCAGCCCCAGCATTTT. Its protein product is CASSLSRTLFNQPQHF.

The V gene is TRBV5-5, the J gene TRBJ1-2; D remains ambiguous. The germline V gene has CDR1 SGHKS and CDR2 YYEKEE (reference sequence). V gave up 3 bases and J gave up 6 bases, with 15 bases separating them. The CDR3 length is 14 residues. The CDR3 spells CASSSAGNRDGYTF. DNA of the CDR3: TGTGCCAGCAGCTCCGCAGGTAATCGAGATGGCTACACCTTC.

The chain is built from TRBV30 and TRBJ1-1, with 10 bases fitting TRBD1. With 4 bases clipped from V and 5 bases from J, the junction kept 7 bases outside the gene matches. Germline loops: CDR1 GTSNPN, CDR2 SVGIG (reference sequence). This CDR3 is built from 14 residues. The CDR3 spells CAWTRTGGLTEAFF. The CDR3 bases are TGTGCCTGGACACGGACAGGGGGTTTGACTGAAGCTTTCTTT.

The rearrangement links TRBV7-8 to TRBJ2-3, with TRBD1 matching over 9 bases. Per germline, CDR1 SGHVS and CDR2 FQNEAQ. Trimming removed 5 bases from V and 2 bases from J; junction bases left unmatched: 11. This CDR3 is 17 amino acids long. The CDR3 DNA sequence: TGTGCCAGCAGCCAGTCCCGGGACAGGGATTCCACAGATACGCAGTATTTT. It specifies CASSQSRDRDSTDTQYF. The full variable domain, rest sourced from reference TRBV7-8 and TRBJ2-3, is GAGVSQSPRYKVAKRGQDVALRCDPISGHVSLFWYQQALGQGPEFLTYFQNEAQLDKSGLPSDRFFAERPEGSVSTLKIQRTQQEDSAVYLCASSQSRDRDSTDTQYFGPGTRLTVL.

The chain recombines TRBV5-1 with TRBJ2-6; D possibly corresponds to TRBD1 (6 bases). The V and J ends lost 3 bases and 2 bases respectively, with 12 bases between them. Germline V lookup: CDR1 SGHRS, CDR2 YFSETQ. There are 16 residues in the CDR3. The CDR3 region has the DNA TGCGCCAGCAGCTCACAGGGATCGCCTGGGGCCAACGTCCTGACTTTC. Its protein product is CASSSQGSPGANVLTF.

The chain joins TRBV6-5 to TRBJ1-3, with D possibly being TRBD1 (6 bases). CDR3 length equals 15 residues. Trimming removed 4 bases from V and 3 bases from J, with 13 bases in between. Germline V gene data show CDR1 as MNHEY and CDR2 as SVGAGI. CDR3 nucleotide sequence: TGTGCCAGCAGTTCAGGGGAGAACCTTGGAAACACCATATATTTT. Translated: CASSSGENLGNTIYF.

The rearrangement uses TRBV30 and TRBJ1-2; 7 bases map to TRBD1. Looked up from germline, CDR1 is GTSNPN and CDR2 is SVGIG (reference sequence). V trimming: 8 bases; J trimming: 9 bases; junction bases outside the gene matches: 9. CDR3 length: 11 amino acids. Here the CDR3 reads CAGTGAFRYTF. As DNA, the CDR3 is TGTGCCGGAACAGGGGCGTTTCGCTACACCTTC.

This chain joins TRBV11-1 and TRBJ1-1; D perhaps matches TRBD1 (5 bases). CDR1 is SGHAT and CDR2 is FQDESV in the germline V gene (reference sequence). V lost 2 bases, J lost 0 bases, and 10 bases lay in between. The CDR3 runs 15 residues. CDR3 nucleotides: TGTGCCAGCAGCTTATTCAGACAGATGAACACTGAAGCTTTCTTT. Residues: CASSLFRQMNTEAFF.

The chain links TRBV2 to TRBJ2-5; 8 positions match TRBD1. Germline V gene data show CDR1 as SNHLY and CDR2 as FYNNEI. Losses at the gene ends were 4 bases for V and 5 bases for J; bases not matched to a gene: 9. The CDR3 has 15 amino acids. The CDR3 bases are TGTGCCAGCAGTGCGGATTCAGGGGGCGGTGAGACCCAGTACTTC. As protein: CASSADSGGGETQYF.

The chain joins TRBV19 to TRBJ1-2; TRBD1 might be the D (6 bases). Trimming shortened V by 9 bases and J by 0 bases, and 14 bases separated the two germline ends. CDR1 and CDR2 from the germline V gene are LNHDA and SQIVND (reference sequence). This CDR3 is 14 amino acids long. CDR3 nucleotide sequence: TGTGCCAGCATGAGACAGGAGGCTAACTATGGCTACACCTTC. Its protein product is CASMRQEANYGYTF. The full variable domain, with the rest looked up from reference TRBV19 and TRBJ1-2, is DGGITQSPKYLFRKEGQNVTLSCEQNLNHDAMYWYRQDPGQGLRLIYYSQIVNDFQKGDIAEGYSVSREKKESFPLTVTSAQKNPTAFYLCASMRQEANYGYTFGSGTRLTVV.

This clone came up a few times. V usage is TRBV5-6 and J usage is TRBJ1-5, with a possible D match to TRBD1 (5 bases). Germline-derived CDR1 and CDR2 are SGHDT and YYEEEE. Trimming removed 0 bases from V and 5 bases from J, with 15 bases in between. CDR3 length: 16 residues. The DNA of the CDR3 is TGTGCCAGCAGCTTGGGTGGGGGGAACGGAGATCAGCCCCAGCATTTT. It translates to CASSLGGGNGDQPQHF.

This chain links TRBV5-1 with TRBJ1-4, with a possible D match to TRBD1 (6 bases). The germline V and J ends were trimmed by 2 bases and 6 bases, with 14 bases remaining between them. CDR3 length: 15 amino acids. Germline V CDR1 and CDR2: SGHRS, YFSETQ. DNA of the CDR3: TGCGCCAGCAGCTTCGCGGGGGGGCGAGATGAAAAACTGTTTTTT. Translated, it gives CASSFAGGRDEKLFF.

This clone came up a few times. The chain couples TRBV30 to TRBJ2-1; possibly TRBD2 for D (7 bases). V lost 5 bases to trimming and J lost 4 bases, with 15 bases between them. This CDR3 region has 14 residues. Germline V gene data show CDR1 as GTSNPN and CDR2 as SVGIG (reference sequence). DNA for the CDR3: TGTGCCTGGTGGCGGGGGACACCATACAATGAGCAGTTCTTC. Its protein is CAWWRGTPYNEQFF.

The chain employs TRBV5-1 and TRBJ1-4, with 8 positions matching TRBD1. J was trimmed by 3 bases and V by 4 bases; bases with no gene match: 8. This CDR3 has 16 amino acids. The germline V gene encodes CDR1 SGHRS and CDR2 YFSETQ. DNA of the CDR3: TGCGCCAGCAGCGATGGACAGGGCGCGGCTAATGAAAAACTGTTTTTT. Protein: CASSDGQGAANEKLFF.

This clone was recorded once. The chain uses TRBV7-2 and TRBJ2-5; TRBD2 agrees at 10 bases. Germline-derived CDR1 and CDR2 are SGHTA and FQGNSA. This CDR3 region has 14 residues. V was clipped by 5 bases and J by 8 bases; unmatched bases: 8. CDR3 protein: CASSPGSGGATQYF. In DNA form, the CDR3 reads TGTGCCAGCAGCCCGGGGAGCGGGGGGGCAACCCAGTACTTC.

In this sample, this clone turned up once. The rearrangement links TRBV28 to TRBJ2-1; D remains ambiguous. V dropped 3 bases and J dropped 3 bases, with 3 bases sitting between them. The germline V gene has CDR1 MDHEN and CDR2 SYDVKM. The CDR3 consists of 12 residues. The CDR3: CASSFNYNEQFF. CDR3 in DNA: TGTGCCAGCAGTTTTAACTACAATGAGCAGTTCTTC.

The V and J genes are TRBV6-5 and TRBJ1-2; perhaps TRBD1 as D (5 bases). Per the germline V gene, CDR1 is MNHEY and CDR2 is SVGAGI. The CDR3 is 13 residues long. V was shortened by 3 bases and J by 4 bases, with 9 bases between the two germline ends. CDR3: CASSYQGLYGYTF. The CDR3 DNA sequence: TGTGCCAGCAGTTATCAGGGACTCTATGGCTACACCTTC.

This chain joins TRBV4-1 and TRBJ2-3; no clear D. Trimming removed 4 bases at V and 0 bases at J, with 14 bases between. The germline CDR1 and CDR2 sequences are MGHRA and YSYEKL. The CDR3 has 16 amino acids. CDR3 in amino acids: CASSPTQIYSTDTQYF. CDR3 nucleotides: TGCGCCAGCAGCCCCACCCAGATTTACAGCACAGATACGCAGTATTTT.